These 14 T cell receptor beta chains came from one sample sequenced in a study of neurological immune-mediated disorders. TCRdb reprocessed the 5' RACE reads via MiXCR and lists one record per CDR3 protein. Of 90,000 to 150,000 distinct CDR3 sequences in the sample, about 3.2% were seen once. The sequencing sample was made of PBMCs. The receptors were gathered from a woman in her 30s with multiple sclerosis.

This clonotype was detected ten times or more. The V and J genes are TRBV7-9 and TRBJ2-3, with a tentative D call TRBD2 (5 bases). The germline gives CDR1 SEHNR, CDR2 FQNEAQ (reference sequence). Trimming took off 7 bases at V and 0 bases at J, with 14 bases between the two ends. The length of the CDR3 is 15 residues. In DNA form, the CDR3 reads TGTGCCAGCACCAATCGGGGTTCTAGCACAGATACGCAGTATTTT. It specifies CASTNRGSSTDTQYF.

This clonotype has at least ten counts. V usage is TRBV5-1 and J usage is TRBJ2-5; TRBD2 aligns across 11 bases. The CDR3 is 16 residues long. Germline V CDR1 and CDR2: SGHRS, YFSETQ. V trimming: 3 bases; J trimming: 1 base; junction bases outside the gene matches: 5. The CDR3 DNA follows: TGCGCCAGCAGCTCGGGACTAGCGGAACCCCAAGAGACCCAGTACTTC. Its translation: CASSSGLAEPQETQYF.

This clonotype came up many times. The CDR3 here is CASSTGQGAYEQYF. CDR3 coding DNA: TGCGCCAGCAGCACGGGACAGGGAGCCTACGAGCAGTACTTC. This chain links TRBV5-1 with TRBJ2-7; 9 bases align to TRBD1. The J segment lost 2 bases and the V segment lost 4 bases, leaving 4 bases of the junction unmatched. Germline CDR1 is SGHRS and CDR2 is YFSETQ. The CDR3 is 14 residues long.

This clonotype was seen ten or more times. The chain employs TRBV20-1 and TRBJ2-1, with TRBD2 matching over 9 bases. Germline CDR1 is DFQATT and CDR2 is SNEGSKA (reference sequence). With V trimmed by 8 bases and J by 15 bases, 20 bases remained unmatched. The CDR3 sequence is 14 residues long. CDR3 DNA sequence: TGCAGTCCAACAGAGGCTAGCGGGACGATTTCGCCGTTCTTC. The encoded protein is CSPTEASGTISPFF.

This clonotype has a count of ten or more. The V call is TRBV5-1, the J call TRBJ2-2; D gene uncertain. The germline CDR1 and CDR2 sequences are SGHRS and YFSETQ. The CDR3 loop spans 16 amino acids. Trimming took off 0 bases at V and 5 bases at J, with 14 bases between the two ends. The CDR3 DNA is TGCGCCAGCAGCTTGGGTAGTTCTTCCAAGACCGGGGAGCTGTTTTTT. Encoded protein: CASSLGSSSKTGELFF.

This clonotype was counted ten times or more. This chain joins TRBV9 and TRBJ2-6; D is unresolved. The V gene's germline CDR1 is SGDLS and CDR2 YYNGEE. This CDR3 is built from 16 residues. V dropped 0 bases and J dropped 3 bases, with 10 bases sitting between them. Here the CDR3 DNA reads TGTGCCAGCAGCGTAGATGTGGGTTTTGGGGCCAACGTCCTGACTTTC. It yields the protein CASSVDVGFGANVLTF.

The chain combines TRBV18 with TRBJ1-1; TRBD1 matches 9 bases. Per the germline V gene, CDR1 is KGHSH and CDR2 is LQKENI. With 3 bases clipped from V and 4 bases from J, the junction kept 3 bases outside the gene matches. The length of the CDR3 is 14 residues. This CDR3 is CASSPGQGTTEAFF. The CDR3 nucleotides read TGTGCCAGCTCACCCGGACAGGGGACCACTGAAGCTTTCTTT.

This clonotype was seen a handful of times. This chain uses TRBV20-1 with TRBJ2-1; 11 nucleotides match TRBD2. Germline lookup yields CDR1 DFQATT and CDR2 SNEGSKA (reference sequence). V lost 6 bases to trimming and J lost 1 base; unmatched junction nucleotides: 5. The CDR3 contains 15 residues. CDR3 DNA: TGCAGTGCCACTAGCGGGAGACTATCCTACAATGAGCAGTTCTTC. Amino acid sequence: CSATSGRLSYNEQFF.

This clonotype was seen ten or more times. The V gene is TRBV4-3, the J gene TRBJ1-1, with unresolved D. The CDR3 covers 15 residues. Germline V gene sequence: CDR1 LGHNA, CDR2 YSLEER. Trimming took off 0 bases at V and 0 bases at J, with 8 bases between the two ends. The CDR3 loop is CASSQDPFLNTEAFF. As DNA, the CDR3 is TGCGCCAGCAGCCAAGATCCCTTTTTGAACACTGAAGCTTTCTTT.

This clonotype was found many times. In DNA, the CDR3 is TGTGCCAGCAGTTACTCGAGCCGGGGAGTGCTCCACAATGAGCAGTTCTTC. Residues: CASSYSSRGVLHNEQFF. This chain uses TRBV6-2 or TRBV6-3 with TRBJ2-1; TRBD2 is a possible D gene (5 bases). Germline assignment: CDR1 MNHEY and CDR2 SVGEGT. The CDR3 spans 17 residues. V gave up 0 bases and J gave up 5 bases, with 17 bases separating them.

This clonotype came up many times. V is TRBV20-1 and J is TRBJ1-1, with D perhaps TRBD1 (5 bases). The CDR3 extends over 13 amino acids. With 6 bases removed from V and 5 bases from J, the gap between germline ends came to 16 bases. Germline assignment: CDR1 DFQATT and CDR2 SNEGSKA (reference sequence). In nucleotides, the CDR3 is TGCAGTGCCCGAGAGGTTTGGGGGACTGAAGCTTTCTTT. Encoded protein: CSAREVWGTEAFF.

This clonotype was counted at least ten times. The chain couples TRBV5-6 to TRBJ2-7; 9 bases align to TRBD1. The CDR3 spans 14 residues. V gave up 4 bases and J gave up 3 bases; unmatched junction bases: 5. Per germline, CDR1 SGHDT and CDR2 YYEEEE. This CDR3 is CASSDRTGVYEQYF. The CDR3 nucleotides read TGTGCCAGCAGCGATCGGACAGGGGTCTACGAGCAGTACTTC.

This clonotype was seen more than once but under ten times. The J gene is TRBJ2-5, the V gene TRBV5-1; unclear D gene. Germline CDR1 is SGHRS and CDR2 is YFSETQ. Trimming pared 2 bases from V and 2 bases from J, leaving 10 bases between. This CDR3 region has 14 residues. The CDR3 DNA reads as TGCGCCAGCAGCTTAGGGCAGACACAAGAGACCCAGTACTTC. Encoded protein: CASSLGQTQETQYF.

This clonotype was observed many times. V gene TRBV5-6 combines with J gene TRBJ2-5, with D possibly TRBD1 on 6 matching bases. Germline CDR1 and CDR2: SGHDT and YYEEEE. V was clipped by 1 base and J by 7 bases, with 20 bases between them. This CDR3 spans 16 amino acids. The CDR3 bases are TGTGCCAGCAGCTTGAGGGAACGACAGGCGGTGCGGACCCAGTACTTC. Translating it yields CASSLRERQAVRTQYF.